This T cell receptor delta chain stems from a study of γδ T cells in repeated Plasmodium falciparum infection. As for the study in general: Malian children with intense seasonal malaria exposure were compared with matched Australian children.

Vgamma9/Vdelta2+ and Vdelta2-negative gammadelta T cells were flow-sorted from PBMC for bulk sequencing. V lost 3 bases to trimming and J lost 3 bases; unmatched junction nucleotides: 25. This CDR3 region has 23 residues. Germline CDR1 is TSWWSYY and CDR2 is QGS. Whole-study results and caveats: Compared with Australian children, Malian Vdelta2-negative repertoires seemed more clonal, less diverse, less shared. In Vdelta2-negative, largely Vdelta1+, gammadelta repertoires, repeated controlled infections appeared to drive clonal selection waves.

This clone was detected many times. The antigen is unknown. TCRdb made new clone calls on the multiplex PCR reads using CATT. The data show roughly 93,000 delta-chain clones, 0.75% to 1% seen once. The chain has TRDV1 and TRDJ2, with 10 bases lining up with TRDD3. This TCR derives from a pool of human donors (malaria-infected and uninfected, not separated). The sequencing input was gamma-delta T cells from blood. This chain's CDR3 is CALGEILPNRGGGYNSMTAQLFF. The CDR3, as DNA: TGTGCTCTTGGGGAGATACTTCCTAACAGGGGTGGGGGATACAATTCTATGACAGCACAACTCTTCTTT.